This passage covers 2 T cell receptor beta chains from one sample sequenced in a study of blood T cell repertoires in COVID-19. Clones were sequenced by immunoSEQ multiplex PCR, and TCRdb holds only the in-frame ones, with some missing. This table has a few hundred thousand clones, about nine tenths appearing once. The sample was peripheral blood. These receptor sequences come from a middle-aged woman who had recovered from COVID-19.

The chain joins TRBV11-3 to TRBJ1-3; unclear D gene. This CDR3 has 16 residues. Germline V lookup: CDR1 SGHNT, CDR2 YENEEA. Trimming stripped 0 bases from V and 0 bases from J, with 9 bases between. CDR3 bases: TGTGCCAGCAGCTTAGACCCTCAGTGCTCTGGAAACACCATATATTTT. It specifies CASSLDPQCSGNTIYF.

The chain is built from TRBV7-2 and TRBJ2-5; 8 positions match TRBD1. Germline V gene lookup returns CDR1 SGHTA and CDR2 FQGNSA. This CDR3 has 15 residues. V dropped 5 bases and J dropped 1; count of bases not matched to a gene: 6. The CDR3 DNA is TGTGCCAGCAGCCCGACAGGGGCCTTCCAAGAGACCCAGTACTTC. As protein: CASSPTGAFQETQYF.